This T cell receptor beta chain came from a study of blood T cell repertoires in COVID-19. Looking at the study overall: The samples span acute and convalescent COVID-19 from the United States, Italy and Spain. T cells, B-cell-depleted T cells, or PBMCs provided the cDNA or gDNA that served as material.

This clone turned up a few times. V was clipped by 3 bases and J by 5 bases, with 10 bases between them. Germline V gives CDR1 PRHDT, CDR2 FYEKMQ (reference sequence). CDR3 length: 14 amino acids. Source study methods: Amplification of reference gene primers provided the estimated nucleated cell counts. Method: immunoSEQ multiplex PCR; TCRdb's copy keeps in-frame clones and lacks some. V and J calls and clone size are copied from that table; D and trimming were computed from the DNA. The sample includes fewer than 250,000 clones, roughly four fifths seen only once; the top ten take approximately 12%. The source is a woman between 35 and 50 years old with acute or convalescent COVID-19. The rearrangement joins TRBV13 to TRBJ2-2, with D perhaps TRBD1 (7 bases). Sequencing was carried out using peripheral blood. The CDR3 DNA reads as TGTGCCAGCAGCTTCGCAGGGGGGACCGGGGAGCTGTTTTTT. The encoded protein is CASSFAGGTGELFF.